The 8 T cell receptor beta chains presented below share a single source sample, sequenced in a study of blood T cell repertoires in COVID-19. Assay used: immunoSEQ multiplex PCR; TCRdb lists only in-frame clones, some missing. The table has over 110,000 clones, over 75% seen once. Sequenced material: peripheral blood. These receptors were collected from a man between 65 and 85 years old with acute or convalescent COVID-19.

The rearrangement joins TRBV7-7 to TRBJ2-3, with D perhaps matching TRBD2 (6 bases). Trimming removed 1 base from V and 5 bases from J, with 13 bases in between. Germline assignment: CDR1 SSHAT and CDR2 FNYEAQ (reference sequence). The CDR3 length is 15 residues. CDR3 DNA: TGTGCCAGCAGCTTAGGACACGGGGAGGTAGATACGCAGTATTTT. This translates into CASSLGHGEVDTQYF.

The CDR3: CASTLAGAGNIQYF. The CDR3, as DNA: TGTGCCAGCACCTTAGCGGGAGCGGGAAACATTCAGTACTTC. The chain uses TRBV5-4 and TRBJ2-4; TRBD2 matches at 9 bases. V dropped 6 bases and J dropped 6; count of bases not matched to a gene: 7. This CDR3 contains 14 residues. Germline V lookup: CDR1 SGHNT, CDR2 YYREEE (reference sequence).

The gene calls are TRBV4-1 and TRBJ1-5; 8 bases map to TRBD1. J gave up 10 bases and V 6 bases, and 23 bases lay outside the gene matches. Germline V CDR1 and CDR2: MGHRA, YSYEKL. This CDR3 has 18 amino acids. CDR3 sequence (DNA): TGCGCCAGCAGTTTTTTTCCCGGGACAGGTGCGGCACCACATCCCCAGCATTTT. Translating it yields CASSFFPGTGAAPHPQHF.

This rearrangement joins TRBV11-3 to TRBJ2-5, with D uncertain. V lost 5 bases, J lost 4 bases, and 11 bases lay in between. The CDR3 sequence is 13 residues long. CDR1 and CDR2 (germline): SGHNT, YENEEA. The CDR3 region is CASSPRSTETQYF. In nucleotides, the CDR3 is TGTGCCAGCAGCCCTCGTAGTACAGAGACCCAGTACTTC.

This clone occurred once. The rearrangement links TRBV9 to TRBJ2-3; D may be TRBD2 (6 bases). The CDR3 spans 15 residues. Germline V gene lookup returns CDR1 SGDLS and CDR2 YYNGEE. V was cut by 4 bases and J by 3 bases, with 15 bases left in between. CDR3 residues: CASSIKTSFTDTQYF. CDR3 in DNA: TGTGCCAGCAGCATCAAGACTAGTTTTACAGATACGCAGTATTTT.

This sequence joins TRBV30 and TRBJ1-3; D call uncertain. Germline values: CDR1 GTSNPN, CDR2 SVGIG (reference sequence). This CDR3 has 16 residues. Trimming took off 2 bases at V and 1 base at J, with 15 bases between the two ends. CDR3 residues: CAWSPNAGSSGNTIYF. The CDR3 region has the DNA TGTGCCTGGAGTCCCAACGCAGGTTCTTCTGGAAACACCATATATTTT. The entire variable domain, with the rest obtained from reference TRBV30 and TRBJ1-3, is as follows: SQTIHQWPATLVQPVGSPLSLECTVEGTSNPNLYWYRQAAGRGLQLLFYSVGIGQISSEVPQNLSASRPQDRQFILSSKKLLLSDSGFYLCAWSPNAGSSGNTIYFGEGSWLTVV.

This clone came up once. This chain joins TRBV4-1 and TRBJ1-3; D gene ambiguous. V dropped 4 bases and J dropped 0 bases, with 13 bases sitting between them. Germline V gives CDR1 MGHRA, CDR2 YSYEKL. This CDR3 spans 16 amino acids. The CDR3 nucleotides read TGCGCCAGCAGCCTAAGAGGGTTCGGCTCTGGAAACACCATATATTTT. Translated: CASSLRGFGSGNTIYF.

The rearrangement links TRBV10-1 to TRBJ2-3, with a weak D call TRBD2 (5 bases). The CDR3 totals 14 residues. V lost 4 bases, J lost 3 bases, and 11 bases lay in between. CDR1 and CDR2 from the germline V gene are WNHNN and SYGVQD (reference sequence). The CDR3 sequence: CASSAGEGTDTQYF. The CDR3 bases are TGCGCCAGCAGTGCGGGCGAGGGTACAGATACGCAGTATTTT.